The present entry profiles one T cell receptor beta chain with its context. Its antigen remains unknown. This sample was included in a study of human T cells and chemical hapten exposure. Study at large: Researchers reported sensitizing an approximately 2 cm by approximately 2 cm upper inner arm skin site with 2% DPC. Across the whole study, which lasted around six months, patients were given diphenylcyclopropenone on the scalp once a week.

This CDR3 comprises 16 residues. Germline V gene sequence: CDR1 SGHVS, CDR2 FQNEAQ. Trimming removed 2 bases from V and 2 bases from J, with 15 bases in between. Study findings and constraints: With regard to DPC sensitization, TCRs above 1 in 1000 frequency did not change.

TCRdb re-called the RACE reads through MiXCR, storing one row per CDR3 protein. The sample has fewer than 130,000 distinct CDR3 sequences, approximately 10% seen once. Time point defined: patch test 1, 2 weeks after DPC sensitization. Treatment defined: therapeutic diphenylcyclopropenone sensitization with weekly scalp DPC. This rearrangement joins TRBV7-8 to TRBJ2-5; the D call may be TRBD1 or TRBD2 (5 bases each). The starting material was whole blood, obtained in connection with sensitization to the hapten diphenylcyclopropenone (DPC). This clonotype was sampled from a woman between 40 and 55 years old with alopecia areata. Some clones in this sample may be carry-over from other donors' samples. CDR3 nucleotide sequence: TGTGCCAGCAGCTTATTCCGGGACGGATTACAAGAGACCCAGTACTTC. This sequence encodes CASSLFRDGLQETQYF. The full variable domain, in which reference TRBV7-8 and TRBJ2-5 provide the parts outside the CDR3, is GAGVSQSPRYKVAKRGQDVALRCDPISGHVSLFWYQQALGQGPEFLTYFQNEAQLDKSGLPSDRFFAERPEGSVSTLKIQRTQQEDSAVYLCASSLFRDGLQETQYFGPGTRLLVL.